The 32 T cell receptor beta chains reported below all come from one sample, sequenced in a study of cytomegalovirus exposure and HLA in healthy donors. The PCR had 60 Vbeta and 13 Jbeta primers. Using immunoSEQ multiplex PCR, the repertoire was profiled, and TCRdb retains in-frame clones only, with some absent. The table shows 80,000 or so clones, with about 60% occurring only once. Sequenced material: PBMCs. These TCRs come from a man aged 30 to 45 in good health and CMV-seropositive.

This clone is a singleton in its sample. The CDR3 DNA sequence: TGTGCCAGTACCCCCGGGACAGGCGGGGCCAACGTCCTGACTTTC. The encoded protein is CASTPGTGGANVLTF. The chain employs TRBV19 and TRBJ2-6; 8 bases match TRBD1. The length of the CDR3 is 15 residues. In germline, CDR1 is LNHDA, CDR2 SQIVND (reference sequence). V lost 7 bases and J lost 4; bases outside the gene matches: 6.

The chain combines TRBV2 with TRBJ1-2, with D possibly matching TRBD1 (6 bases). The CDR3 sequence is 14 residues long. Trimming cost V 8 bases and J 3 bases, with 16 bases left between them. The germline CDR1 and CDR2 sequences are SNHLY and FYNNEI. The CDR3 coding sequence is TGTGCCAGCGGGAACCAGGGGATTCACTATGGCTACACCTTC. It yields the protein CASGNQGIHYGYTF.

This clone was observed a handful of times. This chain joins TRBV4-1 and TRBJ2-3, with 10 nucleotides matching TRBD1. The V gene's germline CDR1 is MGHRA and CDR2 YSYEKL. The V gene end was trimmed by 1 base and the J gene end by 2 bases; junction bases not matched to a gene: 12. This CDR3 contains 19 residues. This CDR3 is CASSQVGTGASGSTDTQYF. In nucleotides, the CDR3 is TGCGCCAGCAGCCAAGTAGGGACAGGGGCTTCCGGGTCCACAGATACGCAGTATTTT.

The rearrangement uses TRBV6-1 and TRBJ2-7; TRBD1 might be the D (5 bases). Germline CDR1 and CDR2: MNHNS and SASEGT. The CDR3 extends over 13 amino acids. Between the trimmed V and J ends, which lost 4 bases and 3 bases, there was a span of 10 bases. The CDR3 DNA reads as TGTGCCAGCAGTGTGGTTGACAGCTACGAGCAGTACTTC. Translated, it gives CASSVVDSYEQYF.

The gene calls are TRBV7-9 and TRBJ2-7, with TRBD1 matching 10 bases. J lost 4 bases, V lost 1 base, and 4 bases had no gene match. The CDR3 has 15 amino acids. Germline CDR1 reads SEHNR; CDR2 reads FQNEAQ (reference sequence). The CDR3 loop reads CASSLGGQGMYEQYF. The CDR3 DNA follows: TGTGCCAGCAGCTTAGGGGGACAGGGGATGTACGAGCAGTACTTC. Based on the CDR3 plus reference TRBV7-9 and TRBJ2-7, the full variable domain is DTGVSQNPRHKITKRGQNVTFRCDPISEHNRLYWYRQTLGQGPEFLTYFQNEAQLEKSRLLSDRFSAERPKGSFSTLEIQRTEQGDSAMYLCASSLGGQGMYEQYFGPGTRLTVT.

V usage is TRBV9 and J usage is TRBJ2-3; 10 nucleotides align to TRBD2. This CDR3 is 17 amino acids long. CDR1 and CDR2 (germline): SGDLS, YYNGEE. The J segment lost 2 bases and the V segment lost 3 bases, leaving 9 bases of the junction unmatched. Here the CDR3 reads CASSGGASGGNTDTQYF. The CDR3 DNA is TGTGCCAGCAGCGGGGGCGCTAGCGGGGGCAACACAGATACGCAGTATTTT.

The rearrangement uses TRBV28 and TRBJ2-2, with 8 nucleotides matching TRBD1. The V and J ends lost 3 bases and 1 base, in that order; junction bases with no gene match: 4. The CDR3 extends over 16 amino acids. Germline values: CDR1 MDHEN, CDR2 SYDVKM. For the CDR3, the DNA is TGTGCCAGCAGTTTCCGGGGGACAGGGAACACCGGGGAGCTGTTTTTT. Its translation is CASSFRGTGNTGELFF.

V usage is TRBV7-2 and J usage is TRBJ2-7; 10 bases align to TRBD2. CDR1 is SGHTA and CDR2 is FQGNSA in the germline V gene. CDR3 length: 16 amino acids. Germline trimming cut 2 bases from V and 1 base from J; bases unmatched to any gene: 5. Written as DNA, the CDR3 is TGTGCCAGCAGCTTAACGGGGACTAGCGAATCCTACGAGCAGTACTTC. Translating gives CASSLTGTSESYEQYF.

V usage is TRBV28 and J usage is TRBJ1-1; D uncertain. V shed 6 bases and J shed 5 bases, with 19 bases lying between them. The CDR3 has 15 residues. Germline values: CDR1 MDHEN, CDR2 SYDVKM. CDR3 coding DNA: TGTGCCAGCAGCCCTCTCCTGCCGAGCATTACTGAAGCTTTCTTT. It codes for CASSPLLPSITEAFF.

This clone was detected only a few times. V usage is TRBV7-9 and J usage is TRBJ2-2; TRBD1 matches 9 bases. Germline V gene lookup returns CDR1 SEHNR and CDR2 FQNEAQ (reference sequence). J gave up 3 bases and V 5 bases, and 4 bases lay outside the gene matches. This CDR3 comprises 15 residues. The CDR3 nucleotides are TGTGCCAGCAGCCCGGGACAGGGTTACACCGGGGAGCTGTTTTTT. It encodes CASSPGQGYTGELFF.

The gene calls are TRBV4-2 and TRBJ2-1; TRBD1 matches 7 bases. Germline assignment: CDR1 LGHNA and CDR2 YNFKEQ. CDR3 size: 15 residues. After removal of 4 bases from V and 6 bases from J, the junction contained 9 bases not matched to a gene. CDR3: CASSREQGSANEQFF. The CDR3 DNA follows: TGTGCCAGCAGCCGAGAACAGGGGTCGGCCAATGAGCAGTTCTTC.

The CDR3 coding sequence is TGTGCCAGCAGCCAGGGAATTGAAGCTTTCTTT. This sequence encodes CASSQGIEAFF. The rearrangement uses TRBV27 and TRBJ1-1, with D tentatively TRBD1 (5 bases). The CDR3 covers 11 residues. The ends were cut back, 6 bases at V and 7 bases at J, with 9 bases in the middle. Looked up from germline, CDR1 is MNHEY and CDR2 is SMNVEV (reference sequence).

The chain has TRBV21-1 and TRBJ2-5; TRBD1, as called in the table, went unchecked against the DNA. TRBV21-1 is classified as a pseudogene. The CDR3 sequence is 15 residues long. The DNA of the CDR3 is TGTGCCAGCAGCACAACAGGGCGCTTTGGGGAGACCCAGTACTTC. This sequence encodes CASSTTGRFGETQYF.

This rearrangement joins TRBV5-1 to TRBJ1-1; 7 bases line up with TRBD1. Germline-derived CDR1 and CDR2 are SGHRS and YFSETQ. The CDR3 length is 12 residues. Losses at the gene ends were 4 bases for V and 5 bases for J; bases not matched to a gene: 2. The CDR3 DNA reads TGCGCCAGCAGCCAACAGGGGACTGAAGCTTTCTTT. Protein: CASSQQGTEAFF.

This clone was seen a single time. The CDR3, as DNA: TGTGCCAGTGATCCGGGACAGCCCCGCACCGGGGAGCTGTTTTTT. The encoded protein is CASDPGQPRTGELFF. V usage is TRBV19 and J usage is TRBJ2-2; 7 nucleotides agree with TRBD1. CDR1 is LNHDA and CDR2 is SQIVND in the germline V gene (reference sequence). The CDR3 covers 15 residues. With 8 bases clipped from V and 4 bases from J, the junction kept 10 bases outside the gene matches.

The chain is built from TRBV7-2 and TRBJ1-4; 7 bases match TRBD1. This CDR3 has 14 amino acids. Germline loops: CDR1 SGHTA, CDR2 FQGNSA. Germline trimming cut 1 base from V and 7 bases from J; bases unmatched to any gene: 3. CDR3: CASSLDRGGEKLFF. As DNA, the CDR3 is TGTGCCAGCAGCTTAGACAGGGGAGGTGAAAAACTGTTTTTT.

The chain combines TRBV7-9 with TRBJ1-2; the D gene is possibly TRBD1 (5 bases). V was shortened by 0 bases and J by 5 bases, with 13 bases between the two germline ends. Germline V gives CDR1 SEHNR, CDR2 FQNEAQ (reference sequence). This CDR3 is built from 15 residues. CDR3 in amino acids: CASSLAGRAAYGYTF. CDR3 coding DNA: TGTGCCAGCAGCTTAGCAGGCAGGGCAGCTTATGGCTACACCTTC.

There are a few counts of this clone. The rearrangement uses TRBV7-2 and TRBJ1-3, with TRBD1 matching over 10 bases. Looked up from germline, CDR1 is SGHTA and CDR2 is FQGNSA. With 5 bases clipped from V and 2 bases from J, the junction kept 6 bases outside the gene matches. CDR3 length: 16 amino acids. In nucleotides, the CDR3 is TGTGCCAGCAGCCTGACAGGGGGCGAGCCTGGAAACACCATATATTTT. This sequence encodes CASSLTGGEPGNTIYF.

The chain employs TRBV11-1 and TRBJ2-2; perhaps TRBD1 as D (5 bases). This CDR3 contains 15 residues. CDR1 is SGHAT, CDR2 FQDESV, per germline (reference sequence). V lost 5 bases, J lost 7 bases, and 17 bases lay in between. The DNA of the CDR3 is TGTGCCAGCAGCGTCGATGGGCAGGGTAACGGGGAGCTGTTTTTT. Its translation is CASSVDGQGNGELFF.

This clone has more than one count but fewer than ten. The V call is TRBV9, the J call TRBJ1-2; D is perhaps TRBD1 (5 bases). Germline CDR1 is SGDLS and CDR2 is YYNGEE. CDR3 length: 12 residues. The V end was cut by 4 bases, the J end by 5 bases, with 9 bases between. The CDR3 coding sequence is TGTGCCAGCAGCACTCGGGGGTATGGCTACACCTTC. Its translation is CASSTRGYGYTF. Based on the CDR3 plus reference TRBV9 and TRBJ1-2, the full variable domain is DSGVTQTPKHLITATGQRVTLRCSPRSGDLSVYWYQQSLDQGLQFLIQYYNGEERAKGNILERFSAQQFPDLHSELNLSSLELGDSALYFCASSTRGYGYTFGSGTRLTVV.

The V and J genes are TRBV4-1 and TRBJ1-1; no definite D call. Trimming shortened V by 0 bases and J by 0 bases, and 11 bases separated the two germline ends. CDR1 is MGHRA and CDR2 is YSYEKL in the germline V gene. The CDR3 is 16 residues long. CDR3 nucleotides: TGCGCCAGCAGCCAAGATAGTGGTACTATGAACACTGAAGCTTTCTTT. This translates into CASSQDSGTMNTEAFF.

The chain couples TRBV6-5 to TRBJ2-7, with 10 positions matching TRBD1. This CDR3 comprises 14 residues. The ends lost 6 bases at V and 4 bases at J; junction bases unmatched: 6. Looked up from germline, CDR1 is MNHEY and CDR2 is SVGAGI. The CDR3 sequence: CASSSDRGPYEQYF. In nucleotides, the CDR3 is TGTGCCAGCAGCTCAGACAGGGGGCCGTACGAGCAGTACTTC.

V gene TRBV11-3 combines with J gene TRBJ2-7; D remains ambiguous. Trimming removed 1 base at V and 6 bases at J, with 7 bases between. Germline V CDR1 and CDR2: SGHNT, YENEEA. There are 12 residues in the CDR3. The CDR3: CASSLVVLEQYF. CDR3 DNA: TGTGCCAGCAGCTTAGTCGTTCTCGAGCAGTACTTC. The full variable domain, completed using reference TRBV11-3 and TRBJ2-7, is EAGVVQSPRYKIIEKKQPVAFWCNPISGHNTLYWYLQNLGQGPELLIRYENEEAVDDSQLPKDRFSAERLKGVDSTLKIQPAELGDSAVYLCASSLVVLEQYFGPGTRLTVT.

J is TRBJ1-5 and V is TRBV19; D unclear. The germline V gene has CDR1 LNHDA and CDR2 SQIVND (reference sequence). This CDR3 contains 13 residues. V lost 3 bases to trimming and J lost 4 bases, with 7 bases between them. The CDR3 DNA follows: TGTGCCAGTAGTATGTCGGGAAATCAGCCCCAGCATTTT. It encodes CASSMSGNQPQHF.

Written as DNA, the CDR3 is TGCGCCAGCAGCTTGGGCCTGACTGCCGAGCAGTACTTC. Its translation: CASSLGLTAEQYF. The chain is built from TRBV5-1 and TRBJ2-7, with D uncertain. V was trimmed by 0 bases and J by 6 bases, leaving 10 bases between them. Germline-derived CDR1 and CDR2 are SGHRS and YFSETQ. The CDR3 covers 13 residues.

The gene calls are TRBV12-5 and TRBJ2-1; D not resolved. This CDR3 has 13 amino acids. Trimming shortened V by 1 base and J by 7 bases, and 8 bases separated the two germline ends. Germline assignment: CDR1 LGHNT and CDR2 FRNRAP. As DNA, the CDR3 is TGTGCTAGTGGTTTGGATCTAACTAATGAGCAGTTCTTC. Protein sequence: CASGLDLTNEQFF.

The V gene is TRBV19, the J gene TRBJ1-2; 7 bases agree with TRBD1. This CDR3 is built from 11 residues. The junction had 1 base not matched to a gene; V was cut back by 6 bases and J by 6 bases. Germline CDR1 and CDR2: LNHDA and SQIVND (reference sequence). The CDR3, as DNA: TGTGCCAGTAGGGGACAGAATGGCTACACCTTC. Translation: CASRGQNGYTF.

In DNA form, the CDR3 reads TGTGCCAGCAGGAGGGGACAGGGGACGGCTGAAGCTTTCTTT. It specifies CASRRGQGTAEAFF. This rearrangement joins TRBV6-5 to TRBJ1-1; 10 bases are shared with TRBD1. This CDR3 has 14 residues. Per germline, CDR1 MNHEY and CDR2 SVGAGI. The trim removed 6 bases at V and 6 bases at J, leaving 7 bases unmatched.

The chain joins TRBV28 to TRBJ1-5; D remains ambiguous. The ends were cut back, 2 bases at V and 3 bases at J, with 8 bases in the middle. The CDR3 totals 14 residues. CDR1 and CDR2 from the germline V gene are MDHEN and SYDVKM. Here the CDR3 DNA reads TGTGCCAGCAGTTTAGAGGAAAACAATCAGCCCCAGCATTTT. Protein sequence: CASSLEENNQPQHF.

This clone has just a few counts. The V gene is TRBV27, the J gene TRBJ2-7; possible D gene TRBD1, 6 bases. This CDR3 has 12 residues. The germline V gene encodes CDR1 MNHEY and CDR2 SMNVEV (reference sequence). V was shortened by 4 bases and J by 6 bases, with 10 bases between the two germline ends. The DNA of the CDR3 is TGTGCCAGCAGTTCGGACAGAGGCGAGCAGTACTTC. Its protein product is CASSSDRGEQYF.

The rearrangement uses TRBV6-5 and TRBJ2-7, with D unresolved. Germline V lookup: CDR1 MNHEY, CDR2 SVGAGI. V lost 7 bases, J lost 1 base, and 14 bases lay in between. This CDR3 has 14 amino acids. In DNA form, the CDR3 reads TGTGCCAGCACCTTGGGTCCCGGGTCCTACGAGCAGTACTTC. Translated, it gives CASTLGPGSYEQYF.

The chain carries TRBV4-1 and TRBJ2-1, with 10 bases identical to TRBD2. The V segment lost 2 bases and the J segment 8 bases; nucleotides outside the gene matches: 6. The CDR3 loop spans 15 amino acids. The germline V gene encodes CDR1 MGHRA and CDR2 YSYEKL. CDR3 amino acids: CASSQRAGGKDEQFF. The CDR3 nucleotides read TGCGCCAGCAGCCAAAGAGCGGGGGGGAAGGATGAGCAGTTCTTC.